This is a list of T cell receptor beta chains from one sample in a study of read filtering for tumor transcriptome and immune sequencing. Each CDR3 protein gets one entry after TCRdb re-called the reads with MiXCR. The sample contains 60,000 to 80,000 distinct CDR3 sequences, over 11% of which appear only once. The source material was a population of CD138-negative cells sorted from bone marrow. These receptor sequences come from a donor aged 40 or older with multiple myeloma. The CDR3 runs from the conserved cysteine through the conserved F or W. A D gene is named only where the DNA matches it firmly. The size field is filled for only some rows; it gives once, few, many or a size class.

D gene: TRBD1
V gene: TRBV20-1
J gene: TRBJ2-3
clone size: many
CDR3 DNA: TGCAGTGCTAGAGATCTGGGACAGGGGACAGATACGCAGTATTTT
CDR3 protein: CSARDLGQGTDTQYF

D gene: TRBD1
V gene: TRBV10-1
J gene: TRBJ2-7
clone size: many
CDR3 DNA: TGCGCCAGCAAAATAGGGACAGGGCCCTACGAGCAGTACTTC
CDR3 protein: CASKIGTGPYEQYF

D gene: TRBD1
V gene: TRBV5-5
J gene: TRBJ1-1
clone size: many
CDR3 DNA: TGTGCCAGCAGCTTGTCAGAATACAGGGGACCGGGGAACACTGAAGCTTTCTTT
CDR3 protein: CASSLSEYRGPGNTEAFF

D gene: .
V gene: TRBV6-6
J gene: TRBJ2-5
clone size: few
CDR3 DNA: .
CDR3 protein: CASSQDGRPSTSETQYF

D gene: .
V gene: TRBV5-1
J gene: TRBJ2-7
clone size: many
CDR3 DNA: TGCGCCAGCAGCTCGGGACTCACAGATTACGAGCAGTACTTC
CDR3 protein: CASSSGLTDYEQYF

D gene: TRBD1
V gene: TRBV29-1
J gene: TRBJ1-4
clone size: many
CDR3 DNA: TGCAGCGTTGATTTGGTTCGGGGACAGGGGGCAGGAAAACTGTTTTTT
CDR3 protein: CSVDLVRGQGAGKLFF

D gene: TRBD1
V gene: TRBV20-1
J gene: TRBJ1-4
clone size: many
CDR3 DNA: TGCAGTGCGTCGGGACAGGGGAATCAAAAACTGTTTTTT
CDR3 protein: CSASGQGNQKLFF

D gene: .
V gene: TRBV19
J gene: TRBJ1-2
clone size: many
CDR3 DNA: TGTGCCAGTAACATCCAGGGGCTTGGCTACACCTTC
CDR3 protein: CASNIQGLGYTF

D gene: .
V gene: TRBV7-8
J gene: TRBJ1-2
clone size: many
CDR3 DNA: TGTGCCAGCAGCTTATGCAGGGAAGCCCACAGCTGTTATGGCTACACCTTC
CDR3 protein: CASSLCREAHSCYGYTF

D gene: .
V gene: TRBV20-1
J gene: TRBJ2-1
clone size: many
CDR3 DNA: TGCAGTGCTGATGATAGGAACAATGAGCAGTTCTTC
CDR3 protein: CSADDRNNEQFF

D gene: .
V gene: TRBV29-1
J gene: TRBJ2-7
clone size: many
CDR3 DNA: TGCAGCGTTTTGAAAAGCAACTACGAGCAGTACTTC
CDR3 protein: CSVLKSNYEQYF

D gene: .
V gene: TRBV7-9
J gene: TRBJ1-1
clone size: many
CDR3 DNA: TGTGCCAGCAGCCTCGGGACGCTGAACACTGAAGCTTTCTTT
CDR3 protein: CASSLGTLNTEAFF

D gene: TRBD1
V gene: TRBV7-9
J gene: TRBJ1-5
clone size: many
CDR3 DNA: TGTGCCAGCAGCTTAGAGGGACAGTTGGGCAATCAGCCCCAGCATTTT
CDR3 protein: CASSLEGQLGNQPQHF

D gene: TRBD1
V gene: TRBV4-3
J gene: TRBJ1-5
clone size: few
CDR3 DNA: TGCGCCAGCAGCCAAGCGACAGGGGGCAATCAGCCCCAGCATTTT
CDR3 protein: CASSQATGGNQPQHF

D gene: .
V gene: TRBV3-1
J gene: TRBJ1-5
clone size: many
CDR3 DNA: TGTGCCAGCAGCCAAGGACAGCAAAGCAATCAGCCCCAGCATTTT
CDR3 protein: CASSQGQQSNQPQHF

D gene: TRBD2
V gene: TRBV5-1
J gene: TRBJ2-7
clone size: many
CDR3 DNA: TGCGCCAGCAGCTTGGCCGTAGCGGGACCCTACGAGCAGTACTTC
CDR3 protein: CASSLAVAGPYEQYF

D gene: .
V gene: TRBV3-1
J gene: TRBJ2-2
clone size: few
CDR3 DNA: TGTGCCAGCAGCCAAGAAAGGGCGCGGAAAAACACCGGGGAGCTGGTTTTT
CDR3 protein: CASSQERARKNTGELVF

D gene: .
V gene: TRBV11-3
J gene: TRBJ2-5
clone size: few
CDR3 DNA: TGTGCCAGCAGCTTAGACCCAGCTAGGGAGACCCAGTACTTC
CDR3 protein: CASSLDPARETQYF

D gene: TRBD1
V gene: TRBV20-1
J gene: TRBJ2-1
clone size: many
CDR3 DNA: TGCAGTGCTAGAGAACGAATTGTGCTACAGGGGGCGCATCACAATGAGCAGTTCTTC
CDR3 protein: CSARERIVLQGAHHNEQFF

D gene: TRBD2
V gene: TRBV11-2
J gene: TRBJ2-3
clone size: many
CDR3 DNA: TGTGCCAGCAGCTTTAGCGGGGGGATCACAGATACGCAGTATTTT
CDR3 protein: CASSFSGGITDTQYF

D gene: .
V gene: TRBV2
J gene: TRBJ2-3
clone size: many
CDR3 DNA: TGTGCCAGCAGACCCGGTACTTGGGCTAGGTATGGCACAGATACGCAGTATTTT
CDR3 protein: CASRPGTWARYGTDTQYF

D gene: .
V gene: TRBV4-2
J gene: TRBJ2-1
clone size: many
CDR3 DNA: TGTGCCAGCAGCCAAGATAGCCATTACAATGAGCAGTTCTTC
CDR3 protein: CASSQDSHYNEQFF

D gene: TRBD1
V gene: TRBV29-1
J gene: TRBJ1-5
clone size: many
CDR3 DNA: TGCAGCGTGGGACAGGGGACTAATCAGCCCCAGCATTTT
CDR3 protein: CSVGQGTNQPQHF

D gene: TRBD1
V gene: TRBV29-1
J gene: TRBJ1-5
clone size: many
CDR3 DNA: TGCAGCGTTGTATGGCAGGGGGTTGGACAGCCCCAGCATTTT
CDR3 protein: CSVVWQGVGQPQHF

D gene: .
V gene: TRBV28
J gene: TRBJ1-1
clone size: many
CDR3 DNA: TGTGCCAGCAGTTCCACCCCTTCTACAGGGAGAATAGGGGAAGCTTTCTTT
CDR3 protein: CASSSTPSTGRIGEAFF

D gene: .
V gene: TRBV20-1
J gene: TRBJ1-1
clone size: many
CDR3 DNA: TGCAGTGCTAGAGCGACAGGGAACACTGAAGCTTTCTTT
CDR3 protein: CSARATGNTEAFF

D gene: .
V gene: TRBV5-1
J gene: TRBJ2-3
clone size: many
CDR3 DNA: TGCGCCAGCAGCTTGGGGATGCAAGGCGCAGATACGCAGTATTTT
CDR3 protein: CASSLGMQGADTQYF

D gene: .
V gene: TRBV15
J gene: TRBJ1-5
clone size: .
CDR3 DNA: TGTGCCACCAGCAGAGATGGAGGGGAGGGGATCAATCAGCCCCAGCATTTT
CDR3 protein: CATSRDGGEGINQPQHF

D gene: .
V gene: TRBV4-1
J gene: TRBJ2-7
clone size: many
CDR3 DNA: TGCGCCAGCAGCCCAAGGGCAGGACCCGAGCAGTACTTC
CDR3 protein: CASSPRAGPEQYF

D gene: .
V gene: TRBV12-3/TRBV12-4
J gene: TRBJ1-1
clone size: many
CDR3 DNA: TGTGCCAGCCGTGGGCGGGGACAGAACACTGAAGCTTTCTTT
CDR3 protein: CASRGRGQNTEAFF

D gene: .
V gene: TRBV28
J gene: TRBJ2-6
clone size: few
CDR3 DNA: TGTGCCAGCAGTTTACCACAGGGACACTCTGGGGCCAACGTCCTGACTTTC
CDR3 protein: CASSLPQGHSGANVLTF

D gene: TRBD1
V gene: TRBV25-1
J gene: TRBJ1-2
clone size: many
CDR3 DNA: TGTGCCAGCAGTGGACAGGGGGCGAGAGGCTACACCTTC
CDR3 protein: CASSGQGARGYTF

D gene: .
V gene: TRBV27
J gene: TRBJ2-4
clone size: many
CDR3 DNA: TGTGCCAGCAATTTACAGGGGAGGCCCAAAAACATTCAGTACTTC
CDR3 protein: CASNLQGRPKNIQYF

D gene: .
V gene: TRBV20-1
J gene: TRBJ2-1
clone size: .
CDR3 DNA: TGCAGTGGGCTAGCTACCGTAAGTAGCTCCTACAATGAGCAGTTCTTC
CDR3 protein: CSGLATVSSSYNEQFF

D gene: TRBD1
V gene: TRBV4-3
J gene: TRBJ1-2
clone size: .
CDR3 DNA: TGCGCCAGCAGCATCAGGCAGGGGGATTTTTACTATGGCTACACCTTC
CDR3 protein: CASSIRQGDFYYGYTF

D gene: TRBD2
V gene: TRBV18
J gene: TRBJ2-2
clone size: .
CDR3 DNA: TGTGCCAGCTCCCCCTGGCTAGCGGACGCGAACACCGGGGAGCTGTTTTTT
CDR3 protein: CASSPWLADANTGELFF

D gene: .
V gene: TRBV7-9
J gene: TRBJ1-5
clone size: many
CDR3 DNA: TGTGCCAGCAGCTTAGGTGGGACTGGGGATAGCAATCAGCCCCAGCATTTT
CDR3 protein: CASSLGGTGDSNQPQHF

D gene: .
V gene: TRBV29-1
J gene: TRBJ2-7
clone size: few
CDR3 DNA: TGCAGCGTTGGCGTATCTCCTGGCGCCGAGCAGTACTTC
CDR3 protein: CSVGVSPGAEQYF

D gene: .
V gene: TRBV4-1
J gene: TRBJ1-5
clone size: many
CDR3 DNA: TGCGCCAGCAGTCTTCAGGTTTCCGATCAGCCCCAGCATTTT
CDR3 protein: CASSLQVSDQPQHF

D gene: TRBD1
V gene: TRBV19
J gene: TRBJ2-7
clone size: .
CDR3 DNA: TGTGCCCGTCCCGGGACAGGGAACTCCTACGAGCAGTACTTC
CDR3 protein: CARPGTGNSYEQYF

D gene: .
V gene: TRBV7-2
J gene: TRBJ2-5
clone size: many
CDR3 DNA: TGTGCCAGCAGCCCGTTAGGTTACCAAGAGACCCAGTACTTC
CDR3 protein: CASSPLGYQETQYF

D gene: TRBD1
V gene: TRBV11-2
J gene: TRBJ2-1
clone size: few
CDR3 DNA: TGTGCCAGCAGCCCCCTCGCGTCGGCGACAGGGTCCTACAATGAGCAGTTCTTC
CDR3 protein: CASSPLASATGSYNEQFF

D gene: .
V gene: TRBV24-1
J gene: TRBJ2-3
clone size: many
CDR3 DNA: TGTGCCACACGCTCATGGAGGGACGAAGCAGATACGCAGTATTTT
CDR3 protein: CATRSWRDEADTQYF

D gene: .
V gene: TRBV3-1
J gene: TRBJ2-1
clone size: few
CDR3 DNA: TGTGCCAGCAGCCACTTGACCGATAGGTTTAGCTCCTACAATGAGCAGTTCTTC
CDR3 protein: CASSHLTDRFSSYNEQFF

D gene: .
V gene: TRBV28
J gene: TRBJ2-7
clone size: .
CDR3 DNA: TGTGCCAGCAGCCCGGATCCTAGCGAGCAGTACTTC
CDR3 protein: CASSPDPSEQYF

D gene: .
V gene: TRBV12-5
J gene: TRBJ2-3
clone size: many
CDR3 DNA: TGTGCTAGTGGTTTAAACCAGGGTACGACAGATACGCAGTATTTT
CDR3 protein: CASGLNQGTTDTQYF

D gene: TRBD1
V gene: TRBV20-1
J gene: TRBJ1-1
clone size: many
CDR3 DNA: TGCAGTGCCCGGGGGACAGTGAACACTGAAGCTTTCTTT
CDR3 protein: CSARGTVNTEAFF